Each of the 5 T cell receptor beta chains below was sequenced from the same sample in a study of T cells expressing NK-cell markers. TCRdb re-called the 5' RACE reads; one entry per CDR3 protein, DNA not given. The listing contains 300,000 to 450,000 distinct CDR3 sequences. The sample comprised blood T cells: a sorted CD56 or NKG2C T cell subset, CD4+ or CD8+ T cells, or bulk PBMC T cells (not recorded which). The source of these receptors is a man aged 18 to 69 in good health.

The chain combines TRBV9 with TRBJ2-1; TCRdb's D call of TRBD2 is untestable without DNA. The germline V gene encodes CDR1 SGDLS and CDR2 YYNGEE. This CDR3 comprises 16 residues. Here the CDR3 reads CASSVMSSGVSGEQFF.

The J gene is TRBJ2-1, the V gene TRBV20-1; TCRdb calls TRBD2, which cannot be checked without DNA. The CDR3 is made up of 17 amino acids. The germline V gene encodes CDR1 DFQATT and CDR2 SNEGSKA (reference sequence). CDR3: CSAPPRGGSSSYNEQFF.

The chain has TRBV6-1 and TRBJ2-1; without DNA, the TCRdb call of TRBD1 cannot be checked. CDR1 MNHNS and CDR2 SASEGT come from the germline V gene. This CDR3 region has 18 residues. The CDR3 loop is CASRPGTARKQPNNEQFF.

The chain joins TRBV6-1 to TRBJ2-7. CDR1 MNHNS and CDR2 SASEGT come from the germline V gene. The CDR3 contains 13 residues. CDR3 loop: CASSLRVSYEQYF.

This sequence joins TRBV12-2 and TRBJ2-4; TCRdb designates TRBD2, a call that cannot be tested without DNA. TRBV12-2 counts as a pseudogene. This CDR3 has 20 amino acids. CDR3 in amino acids: CASRLSLGTSPSLAKNIQYF.